The source of this TCR beta chain is a study of blood T cell repertoires in COVID-19. As for the study in general: The United States, Italy and Spain provided the acute and convalescent COVID-19 samples. Sources were T cells, B-cell-depleted T cells, or PBMCs; the material itself was cDNA or gDNA.

With V trimmed by 4 bases and J by 3 bases, 7 bases remained unmatched. The CDR3 has 16 residues. The germline CDR1 and CDR2 sequences are LGHNA and YSLEER. Per the original methods: Nucleated cell counts were estimated from reference gene primer amplification. Profiling relied on immunoSEQ multiplex PCR, and the TCRdb table lists in-frame clones only, not all of them. The V and J calls and clone size were taken over from that table, and D and trimming were inferred from the DNA. The repertoire holds over 75,000 clones, with roughly 89% as singletons. The chain is built from TRBV4-3 and TRBJ2-1; 9 bases are shared with TRBD2. This clonotype was sampled from a woman older than 75 with active COVID-19. The specimen was peripheral blood. The CDR3 bases are TGCGCCAGCAGCCTCTCTCTAGCGGGAAACTACAATGAGCAGTTCTTC. It specifies CASSLSLAGNYNEQFF.